The source of this T cell receptor beta chain is a study of blood T cell repertoires in COVID-19. Looking at the study overall: In each case, the material was cDNA or gDNA derived from T cells, B-cell-depleted T cells, or PBMCs.

CDR1 SGDLS and CDR2 YYNGEE come from the germline V gene. The CDR3 consists of 14 residues. Trimming stripped 3 bases from V and 0 bases from J, with 9 bases between. TCRdb's copy holds only in-frame clones and misses some; the assay was immunoSEQ multiplex PCR. The sample records 200,000 to 250,000 clones, around 90% being singletons. The clonotype was recovered from a man between 25 and 39 years old with COVID-19, enrolled during active disease. This chain joins TRBV9 and TRBJ2-5; possible D gene TRBD1, 6 bases. The sample comprised peripheral blood. CDR3 in amino acids: CASSARQDQETQYF. CDR3 DNA sequence: TGTGCCAGCAGCGCTCGACAGGACCAAGAGACCCAGTACTTC.